This T cell receptor beta chain was sequenced during a study of shared clonotypes between healthy human individuals. Study-level results: On the whole, naive subsets had larger estimated richness than memory subsets had.

About this clone itself: Its antigen is not identified.

Data came from immunoSEQ multiplex PCR; TCRdb stores just in-frame clones and leaves some out. The data hold about 1.1 million clones, with 70% to 85% observed a single time. Negatively enriched CD4+ T cells were divided by CD45RA into naive and memory. V was clipped by 5 bases and J by 4 bases; unmatched bases: 7. CDR3 size: 16 residues. Germline CDR1 and CDR2: SGHTA and FQGTGA. The J gene is TRBJ2-3, the V gene TRBV7-3, with 12 bases lining up with TRBD2. Material: memory CD4+ T cells from PBMCs. Subset here: CD45RA-negative fraction. This receptor was identified in a man between 18 and 29 years old in good health. Some clones in this sample may be carry-over from other donors' samples. Here the CDR3 reads CASSGLAGGPADTQYF. DNA for the CDR3: TGTGCCAGCAGCGGGCTAGCGGGAGGGCCCGCAGATACGCAGTATTTT.